Listed below are T cell receptor beta chains from one sample, sequenced in a study of T cells in Graves' hyperthyroidism and ophthalmopathy. TCRdb used MiXCR to reprocess the multiplex PCR reads, holding one entry per CDR3 protein. The sample records over 300,000 distinct CDR3 sequences, around 15% being singletons. Sequenced input: blood. The receptors come from a woman aged 35 to 49 with Graves' ophthalmopathy. Both conserved end residues are part of each CDR3. D genes are given only for firm matches. Not all rows give a size; the values are once, few, many and, for expanded clones, a class.

v_call	clone_size	j_call	d_call	cdr3_nt	cdr3_aa
TRBV2	many	TRBJ1-4	TRBD1	TGTGCCAGCAGTCGACAGGGCCCTAATGAAAAACTGTTTTTT	CASSRQGPNEKLFF
TRBV9	.	TRBJ1-1	.	TGTGCCAGCAGCGTAGGTTTGCGCACTGAAGCTTTCTTT	CASSVGLRTEAFF
TRBV28	many	TRBJ2-1	.	TGTGCCAGCAGTACCCACAGGGAGCCCCTGGACTACAATGAGCAGTTCTTC	CASSTHREPLDYNEQFF
TRBV6-1	many	TRBJ2-5	TRBD2	TGTGCCAGCAGTGCCAATAGCGGGGGGGGGCGAGAGACCCAGTACTTC	CASSANSGGGRETQYF
TRBV28	few	TRBJ2-5	.	TGTGCCAGCACTTCCGGAGGGGGGGGCCAAGAGACCCAGTACTTC	CASTSGGGGQETQYF
TRBV28	many	TRBJ2-3	.	TGTGCCAGCAGTTTAAGGGGGCTAGCGGGAGATACGCAGTATTTT	CASSLRGLAGDTQYF
TRBV29-1	few	TRBJ1-2	TRBD1	TGCAGCGTTGAGGGGGGCAGGGGGTATTCCTATGGCTACACCTTC	CSVEGGRGYSYGYTF
TRBV10-3	many	TRBJ1-1	TRBD1	TGTGCCATCAGGGCAGGGACAGCCAACACTGAAGCTTTCTTT	CAIRAGTANTEAFF
TRBV24-1	few	TRBJ1-1	.	TGTGCCACCAGTGACTGGGGGGGCACTGAAGCTTTCTTT	CATSDWGGTEAFF
TRBV27	many	TRBJ2-7	TRBD1	TGTGCCAGCAGTTTTCGTACAGGGGCCGCTACTAACTACGAGCAGTACTTC	CASSFRTGAATNYEQYF
TRBV12-3/TRBV12-4	many	TRBJ1-1	.	TGTGCCAGCAGCCCGCGCACTTCGGGGGCGGTGAACACTGAAGCTTTCTTT	CASSPRTSGAVNTEAFF
TRBV20-1	.	TRBJ2-7	TRBD2	TGCAGTGCTAGGACTAGCGGGGTCGAGCAGTACTTC	CSARTSGVEQYF
TRBV24-1	many	TRBJ1-4	.	TGTGCCACCAGTTTGAGGCCGGGCACTAATGAAAAACTGTTTTTT	CATSLRPGTNEKLFF
TRBV6-1	few	TRBJ2-7	.	TGTGCCAGCAGTCCCGAGGGGGGGGCGGCCTACGAGCAGTACTTC	CASSPEGGAAYEQYF
TRBV25-1	.	TRBJ2-5	TRBD1	TGTGCCAGCAGTTCCTCGGACAGGGGACAAGAGACCCAGTACTTC	CASSSSDRGQETQYF
TRBV20-1	many	TRBJ2-1	TRBD2	TGCAGTGCTAGAGGAACGACTAGCGGGAGCTTCGATGAGCAGTTCTTC	CSARGTTSGSFDEQFF
TRBV29-1	.	TRBJ1-3	.	TGCAGCGTTGAAGAAGGGGGTGCGGACACCATATATTTT	CSVEEGGADTIYF
TRBV4-1	few	TRBJ1-4	TRBD1	TGCGCCAGCAGCCAAGATGGGGGACAGGGGTGGAATGAAAAACTGTTTTTT	CASSQDGGQGWNEKLFF
TRBV11-2	.	TRBJ2-7	.	TGTGCCAGCAGCTTTTACAGCTTCTCCTACGAGCAGTACTTC	CASSFYSFSYEQYF
TRBV6-1	many	TRBJ1-2	.	TGTGCCAGCACCTTAGGGAGGGGTTATGGCTACACCTTC	CASTLGRGYGYTF
TRBV5-5	.	TRBJ2-5	TRBD2	TGTGCCAGCAGCTTGGGAACGCTAGCGGGGGCCAACGGGGAGACCCAGTACTTC	CASSLGTLAGANGETQYF
TRBV11-2	.	TRBJ2-5	.	TGTGCCAGCAGCCCAGAGGCGGGGCCACAAGAGACCCAGTACTTC	CASSPEAGPQETQYF
TRBV11-2	.	TRBJ2-2	.	TGTGCCAGCAGTTACGAGCACGGGAGTTTGGGCGGGGAGCTGTTTTTT	CASSYEHGSLGGELFF
TRBV7-7	.	TRBJ2-1	.	TGTGCTAGCAGCTTAAATGGTGGGGATCGCTCCTACAATGAGCAGTTCTTC	CASSLNGGDRSYNEQFF
TRBV20-1	many	TRBJ2-7	TRBD2	TGCAGTGCTAGCTCACTAGCGGGTTCCTACGAGCAGTACTTC	CSASSLAGSYEQYF
TRBV20-1	many	TRBJ1-2	.	TGCAGTGCTAGAGATCTGTTGTATGGCTACACCTTC	CSARDLLYGYTF
TRBV7-9	.	TRBJ2-1	TRBD2	TGTGCCAGCAGCCGGGGGTCACGGGTAGGGACTAGCGGCTACAATGAGCAGTTCTTC	CASSRGSRVGTSGYNEQFF
TRBV6-1	many	TRBJ1-1	TRBD1	TGTGCCAGCAGTCCGCCGGAGGGACAGCAGAATGAGAACACTGAAGCTTTCTTT	CASSPPEGQQNENTEAFF
TRBV3-1	few	TRBJ2-7	.	TGTGCCAGCAGCCCTCGGAGGGTCGGGGGGCCCGATTACGAGCAGTACTTC	CASSPRRVGGPDYEQYF
TRBV20-1	few	TRBJ2-4	TRBD1	TGCAGTGCTAGGGGGGGACAGGGAGCCAAAAACATTCAGTACTTC	CSARGGQGAKNIQYF
TRBV18	few	TRBJ1-6	.	TGTGCCAGCTCAATGGGCTTTCACCCTAATTCACCCCTCCACTTT	CASSMGFHPNSPLHF
TRBV24-1	many	TRBJ2-5	.	TGTGCCACCAGTTTAAGGGGGCAAGAGACCCAGTACTTC	CATSLRGQETQYF
TRBV11-3	many	TRBJ1-2	TRBD1	TGTGCCAGCAGCTTAGGAGAGACCGGGACAGATGGGGGCTACACCTTC	CASSLGETGTDGGYTF
TRBV20-1	.	TRBJ2-3	.	TGCAGTGCTAATTTGGGGGGGGGCCCAGATACGCAGTATTTT	CSANLGGGPDTQYF
TRBV11-2	many	TRBJ1-2	.	TGTGCCAGCAGCTTATTGCCTGGTTCGTTGACCTATGGCTACACCTTC	CASSLLPGSLTYGYTF
TRBV5-1	few	TRBJ2-1	.	TGCGCCAGCAAAGTTGGGTCCTCCTTGGACCACGAGCAGTTCTTC	CASKVGSSLDHEQFF
TRBV18	.	TRBJ1-5	.	TGTGCCAGCTCACCACTTAGGGATCAGCCCCAGCATTTT	CASSPLRDQPQHF
TRBV18	.	TRBJ2-1	.	TGTGCCAGCTCACCCCACCGGGACGAGCAGTTCTTC	CASSPHRDEQFF
TRBV12-3/TRBV12-4	many	TRBJ1-4	.	TGTGCCAGCAGTTTGAATCGGGGACAAGAAAAACTGTTTTTT	CASSLNRGQEKLFF
TRBV5-4	few	TRBJ2-5	.	TGTGCCAGCAGCTTCCGGGGGCGCGCGGTAGAGACCCAGTACTTC	CASSFRGRAVETQYF
TRBV7-8	many	TRBJ2-3	.	TGTGCCAGCACTCCGGTTGGAGGGTCTTTCGATACGCAGTATTTT	CASTPVGGSFDTQYF
TRBV28	many	TRBJ1-4	.	TGTGCCAGCAGTCCCACCGGGCCGGCCGTAAAACTGTTTTTT	CASSPTGPAVKLFF
TRBV7-2	many	TRBJ2-2	TRBD2	TGTGCCAGCAGCTTACTAGCGGCCATGAACACCGGGGAGCTGTTTTTT	CASSLLAAMNTGELFF
TRBV4-1	few	TRBJ2-5	.	TGCGCCAGCAGCCAAGTAGGGTTTCGGGAGACCCAGTACTTC	CASSQVGFRETQYF
TRBV6-1	few	TRBJ2-1	TRBD2	TGTGCCAGCAGGGGACTAGATGGGCAGTTCTTC	CASRGLDGQFF
TRBV5-5	.	TRBJ1-2	TRBD1	TGTGCCAGCAGCAGGGACAGGGGGAGGGTAGGCTACACCTTC	CASSRDRGRVGYTF
TRBV10-1	many	TRBJ2-7	.	TGCGCCAGCAGTGAGTCGTACAGGGCCTACGAGCAGTACTTC	CASSESYRAYEQYF
TRBV10-1	many	TRBJ1-1	TRBD1	TGCGCCAGCAGCTCCGACGGGACAGGGGCCGAGGCTTTCTTT	CASSSDGTGAEAFF
TRBV19	few	TRBJ1-5	TRBD1	TGTGCCAGTGGGACAGTCCTCAATCAGCCCCAGCATTTT	CASGTVLNQPQHF
TRBV4-1	few	TRBJ1-1	.	TGCGCCAGCAGCCAAGAAAGGGAGGACACTGAAGCTTTCTTT	CASSQEREDTEAFF
TRBV19	few	TRBJ2-2	.	TGTGCCAGTAGTATGGCTGCCGGCGACACCGGGGAGCTGTTTTTT	CASSMAAGDTGELFF
TRBV7-9	many	TRBJ2-3	TRBD2	TGTGCCAGCAGCTCAAAAGCGGGAGCGGGAGATACGCAGTATTTT	CASSSKAGAGDTQYF
TRBV18	.	TRBJ2-4	.	TGTGCCAGCTCACCCTTACCAGCCCTAGCCAAAAACATTCAGTACTTC	CASSPLPALAKNIQYF
TRBV2	many	TRBJ2-1	.	TGTGCCAGCAGTGTACTAGCCGGTTACGAGCAGTTCTTC	CASSVLAGYEQFF
TRBV7-2	many	TRBJ1-1	.	TGTGCCAGCAGCGCGCAGGGAGTGAACACTGAAGCTTTCTTT	CASSAQGVNTEAFF
TRBV5-6	many	TRBJ2-3	TRBD1	TGTGCCAGCAGTCTAGGACAGGGCCGCACAGATACGCAGTATTTT	CASSLGQGRTDTQYF
TRBV19	.	TRBJ2-1	.	TGTGCCAGTAGTATCACGAAAAGCTCCTACAATGAGCAGTTCTTC	CASSITKSSYNEQFF